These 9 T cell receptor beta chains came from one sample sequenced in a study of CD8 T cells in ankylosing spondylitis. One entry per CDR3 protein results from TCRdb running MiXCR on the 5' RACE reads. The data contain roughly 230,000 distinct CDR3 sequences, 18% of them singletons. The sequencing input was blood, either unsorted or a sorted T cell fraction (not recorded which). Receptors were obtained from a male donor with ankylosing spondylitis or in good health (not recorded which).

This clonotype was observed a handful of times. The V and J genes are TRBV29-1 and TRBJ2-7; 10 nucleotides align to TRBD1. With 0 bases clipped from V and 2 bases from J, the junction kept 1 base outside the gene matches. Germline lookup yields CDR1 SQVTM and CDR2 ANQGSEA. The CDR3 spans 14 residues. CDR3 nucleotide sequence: TGCAGCGTTGAAGATGGGACAGGGGCCTACGAGCAGTACTTC. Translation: CSVEDGTGAYEQYF.

CDR3 protein: CASMVDNEQFF. The CDR3 nucleotides are TGTGCCAGTATGGTCGACAATGAGCAGTTCTTC. The chain couples TRBV19 to TRBJ2-1; no reliable D call. The CDR3 is 11 amino acids. Trimming removed 7 bases from V and 5 bases from J, with 6 bases in between. Germline CDR1 LNHDA, CDR2 SQIVND (reference sequence).

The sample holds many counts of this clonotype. CDR3 bases: TGCAGTGCTAGTTTAGCGGGAGGGGACGAGCAGTACTTC. Protein product: CSASLAGGDEQYF. The chain joins TRBV20-1 to TRBJ2-7; 11 bases are shared with TRBD2. The germline gives CDR1 DFQATT, CDR2 SNEGSKA (reference sequence). CDR3 length equals 13 residues. Trimming cost V 3 bases and J 5 bases; bases outside gene matches: 3.

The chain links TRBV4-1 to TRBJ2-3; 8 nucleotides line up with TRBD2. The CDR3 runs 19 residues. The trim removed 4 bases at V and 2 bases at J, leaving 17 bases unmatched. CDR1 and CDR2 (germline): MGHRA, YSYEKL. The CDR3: CASSPRALSGDEVTDTQYF. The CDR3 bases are TGCGCCAGCAGCCCCCGGGCCCTTAGCGGGGACGAAGTCACAGATACGCAGTATTTT.

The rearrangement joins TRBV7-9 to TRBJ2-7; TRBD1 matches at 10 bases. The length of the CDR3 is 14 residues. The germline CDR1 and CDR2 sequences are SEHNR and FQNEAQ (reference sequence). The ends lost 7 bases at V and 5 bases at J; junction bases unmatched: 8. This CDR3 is CASTPGTGANEQYF. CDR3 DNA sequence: TGTGCCAGCACCCCAGGGACAGGGGCGAACGAGCAGTACTTC. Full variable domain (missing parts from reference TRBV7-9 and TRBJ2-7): DTGVSQNPRHKITKRGQNVTFRCDPISEHNRLYWYRQTLGQGPEFLTYFQNEAQLEKSRLLSDRFSAERPKGSFSTLEIQRTEQGDSAMYLCASTPGTGANEQYFGPGTRLTVT.

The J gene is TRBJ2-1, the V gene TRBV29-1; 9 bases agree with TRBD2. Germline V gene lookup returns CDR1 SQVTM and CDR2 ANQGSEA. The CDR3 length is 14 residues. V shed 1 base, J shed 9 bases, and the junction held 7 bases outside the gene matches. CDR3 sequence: CSVEGASGRPEQFF. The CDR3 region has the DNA TGCAGCGTTGAAGGTGCCAGCGGGAGGCCTGAGCAGTTCTTC.

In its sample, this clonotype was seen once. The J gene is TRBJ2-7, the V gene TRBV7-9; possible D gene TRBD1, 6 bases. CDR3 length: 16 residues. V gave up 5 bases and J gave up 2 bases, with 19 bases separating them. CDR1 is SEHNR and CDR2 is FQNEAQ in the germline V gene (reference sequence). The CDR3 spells CASSSIGTINAYEQYF. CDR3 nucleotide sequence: TGTGCCAGCAGCAGTATCGGGACAATCAACGCCTACGAGCAGTACTTC.

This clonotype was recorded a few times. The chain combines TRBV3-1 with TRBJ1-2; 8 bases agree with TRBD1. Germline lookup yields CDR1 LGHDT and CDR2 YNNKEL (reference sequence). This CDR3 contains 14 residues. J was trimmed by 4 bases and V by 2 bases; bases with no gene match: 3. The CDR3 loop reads CASSQTGGVYGYTF. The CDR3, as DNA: TGTGCCAGCAGCCAAACAGGGGGGGTCTATGGCTACACCTTC.

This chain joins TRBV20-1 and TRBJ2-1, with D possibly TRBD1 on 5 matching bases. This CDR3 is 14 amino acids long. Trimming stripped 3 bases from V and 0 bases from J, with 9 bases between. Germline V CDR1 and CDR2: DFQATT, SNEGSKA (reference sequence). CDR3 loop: CSASPDSSYNEQFF. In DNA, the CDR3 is TGCAGTGCTAGCCCAGACAGCTCCTACAATGAGCAGTTCTTC.